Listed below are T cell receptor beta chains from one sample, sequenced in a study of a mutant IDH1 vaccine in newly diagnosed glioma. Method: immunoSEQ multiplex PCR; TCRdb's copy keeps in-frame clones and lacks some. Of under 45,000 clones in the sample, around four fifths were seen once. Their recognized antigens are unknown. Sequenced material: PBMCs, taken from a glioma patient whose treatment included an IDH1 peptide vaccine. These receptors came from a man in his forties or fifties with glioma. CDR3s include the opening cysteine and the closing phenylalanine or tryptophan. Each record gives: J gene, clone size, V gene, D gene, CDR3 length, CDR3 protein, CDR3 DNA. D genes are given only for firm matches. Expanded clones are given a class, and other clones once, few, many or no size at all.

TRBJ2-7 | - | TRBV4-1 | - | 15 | CASSQDGGLFYEQYF | TGCGCCAGCAGCCAAGACGGGGGGCTTTTTTACGAGCAGTACTTC
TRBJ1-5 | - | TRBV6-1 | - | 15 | CASRSWGFGNQPQHF | TGTGCCAGCAGGAGCTGGGGATTTGGCAATCAGCCCCAGCATTTT
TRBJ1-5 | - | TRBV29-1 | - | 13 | CSVQDSNNQPQHF | TGCAGCGTCCAAGACAGTAACAATCAGCCCCAGCATTTT
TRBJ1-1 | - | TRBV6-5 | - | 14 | CASRAGGAPTEAFF | TGTGCCAGCAGAGCTGGAGGGGCGCCCACTGAAGCTTTCTTT
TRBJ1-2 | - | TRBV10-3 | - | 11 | CAISEGAGYTF | TGTGCCATCAGTGAAGGGGCCGGCTACACCTTC
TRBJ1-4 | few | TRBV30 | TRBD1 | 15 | CAWSPYDREGEKLFF | TGTGCCTGGAGCCCTTACGACAGGGAGGGAGAAAAACTGTTTTTT
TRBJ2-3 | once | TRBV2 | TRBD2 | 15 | CASTLRTSGTDTQYF | TGTGCCAGCACGCTGCGGACTAGCGGCACAGATACGCAGTATTTT
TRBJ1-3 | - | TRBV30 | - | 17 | CAWSVRVGRASGNTIYF | TGTGCCTGGAGTGTAAGAGTAGGCAGGGCATCTGGAAACACCATATATTTT
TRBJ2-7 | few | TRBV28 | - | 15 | CASSPTGGLSYEQYF | TGTGCCAGCAGCCCTACGGGCGGCCTCTCCTACGAGCAGTACTTC
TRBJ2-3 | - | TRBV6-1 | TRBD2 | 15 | CASSEASGGGYTQYF | TGTGCCAGCAGTGAAGCTAGCGGGGGGGGATATACGCAGTATTTT
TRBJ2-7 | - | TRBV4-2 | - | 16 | CASSQEQTLPSYEQYF | TGTGCCAGCAGCCAAGAACAGACCTTACCCTCCTACGAGCAGTACTTC
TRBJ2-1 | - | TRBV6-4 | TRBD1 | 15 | CASSPGQGAYNEQFF | TGTGCCAGCAGCCCGGGACAGGGGGCCTACAATGAGCAGTTCTTC
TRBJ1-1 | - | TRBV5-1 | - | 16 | CASSLDPTGSDTEAFF | TGCGCCAGCAGCTTGGATCCCACCGGGTCCGACACTGAAGCTTTCTTT
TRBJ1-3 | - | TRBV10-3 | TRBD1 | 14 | CAIGDRGSGNTIYF | TGTGCCATCGGGGACAGGGGATCTGGAAACACCATATATTTT
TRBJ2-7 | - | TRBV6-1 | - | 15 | CASSENRHQLYEQYF | TGTGCCAGCAGTGAAAACCGCCACCAACTCTACGAGCAGTACTTC
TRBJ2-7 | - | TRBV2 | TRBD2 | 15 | CASSAPLAGVHEQYF | TGTGCCAGCAGTGCCCCACTAGCGGGGGTCCACGAGCAGTACTTC
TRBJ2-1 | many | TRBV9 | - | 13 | CASSSRGANEQFF | TGTGCCAGCAGCTCCCGGGGGGCCAATGAGCAGTTCTTC
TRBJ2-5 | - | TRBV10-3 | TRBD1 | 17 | CAISESPLAGGRETQYF | TGTGCCATCAGTGAGTCCCCCCTGGCAGGGGGAAGGGAGACCCAGTACTTC
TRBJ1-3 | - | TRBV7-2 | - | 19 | CASSLGVSGRPLGGNTIYF | TGTGCCAGCAGCTTAGGGGTCTCAGGCCGGCCCCTAGGAGGAAACACCATATATTTT
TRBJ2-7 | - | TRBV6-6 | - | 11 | CASSSTYEQYF | TGTGCCAGCAGCTCAACCTACGAGCAGTACTTC
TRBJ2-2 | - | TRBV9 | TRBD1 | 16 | CASSVEGTGSFGELFF | TGTGCCAGCAGCGTAGAAGGGACAGGGTCATTCGGGGAGCTGTTTTTT
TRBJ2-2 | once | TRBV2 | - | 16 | CASSRARPGATGELFF | TGTGCCAGCAGTCGCGCTCGTCCGGGAGCCACCGGGGAGCTGTTTTTT
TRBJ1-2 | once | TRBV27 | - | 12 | CASYRVNYGYTF | TGTGCCAGCTATAGGGTTAACTATGGCTACACCTTC
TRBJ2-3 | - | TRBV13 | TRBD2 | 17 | CASSSQSGLAGGDTQYF | TGTGCCAGCAGCTCCCAATCGGGACTAGCGGGGGGGGATACGCAGTATTTT
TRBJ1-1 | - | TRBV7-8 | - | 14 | CASSLGWAGTEAFF | TGTGCCAGCAGCTTAGGATGGGCAGGGACTGAAGCTTTCTTT
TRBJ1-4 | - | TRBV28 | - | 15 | CASSSPGTMARKLFF | TGTGCCAGCAGCTCTCCCGGGACCATGGCGAGGAAACTGTTTTTT
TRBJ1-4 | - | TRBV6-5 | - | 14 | CASSEDATNEKLFF | TGTGCCAGCAGCGAGGATGCAACTAATGAAAAACTGTTTTTT
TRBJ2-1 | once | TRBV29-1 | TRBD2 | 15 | CSVEVAGGLYNEQFF | TGCAGCGTTGAGGTAGCGGGGGGGCTTTACAATGAGCAGTTCTTC
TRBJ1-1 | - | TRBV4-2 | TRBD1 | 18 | CASSQDPGTGGANTEAFF | TGTGCCAGCAGCCAAGATCCCGGGACAGGGGGCGCGAACACTGAAGCTTTCTTT
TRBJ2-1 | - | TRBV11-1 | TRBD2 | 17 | CASSLVPTSGQRNEQFF | TGTGCCAGCAGCTTGGTCCCGACTAGCGGGCAGAGGAATGAGCAGTTCTTC
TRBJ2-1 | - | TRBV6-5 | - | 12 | CASIGRDNEQFF | TGTGCCAGCATCGGCAGAGACAATGAGCAGTTCTTC
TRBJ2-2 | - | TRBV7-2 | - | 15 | CASSPLGSNTGELFF | TGTGCCAGCAGCCCCCTAGGGAGCAACACCGGGGAGCTGTTTTTT
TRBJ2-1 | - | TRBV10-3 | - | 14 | CAIARRGGVGEQFF | TGTGCCATCGCTCGTAGGGGGGGCGTAGGTGAGCAGTTCTTC
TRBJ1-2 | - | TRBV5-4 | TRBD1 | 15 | CASSLPGQGHYGYTF | TGTGCCAGCAGCTTACCGGGACAGGGGCACTATGGCTACACCTTC
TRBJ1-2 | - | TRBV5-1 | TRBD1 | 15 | CASSSAWQGDYGYTF | TGCGCCAGCAGCTCCGCCTGGCAGGGGGACTATGGCTACACCTTC
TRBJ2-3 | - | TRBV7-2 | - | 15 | CASSLVGIYTDTQYF | TGTGCCAGCAGCTTAGTTGGGATCTACACAGATACGCAGTATTTT
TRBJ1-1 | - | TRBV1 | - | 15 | CTSSQDRVKNTEAFF | TGCACCAGCAGCCAAGATCGGGTGAAGAACACTGAAGCTTTCTTT
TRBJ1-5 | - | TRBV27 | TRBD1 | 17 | CASSYGTGGFGNQPQHF | TGTGCCAGCAGTTACGGGACAGGGGGCTTTGGCAATCAGCCCCAGCATTTT
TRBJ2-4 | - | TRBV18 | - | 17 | CASSPVTQVIAKNIQYF | TGTGCCAGCTCACCAGTCACCCAAGTGATAGCCAAAAACATTCAGTACTTC
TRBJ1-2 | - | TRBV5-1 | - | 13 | CASSFGGDYGYTF | TGCGCCAGCAGCTTCGGGGGGGACTATGGCTACACCTTC
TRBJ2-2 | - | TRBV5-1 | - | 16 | CASSHWADENTGELFF | TGCGCCAGCAGCCACTGGGCGGACGAGAACACCGGGGAGCTGTTTTTT
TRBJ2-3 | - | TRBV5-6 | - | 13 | CASNRKGADTQYF | TGTGCCAGCAACCGGAAGGGAGCAGATACGCAGTATTTT
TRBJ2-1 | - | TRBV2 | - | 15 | CASSKATGSYNEQFF | TGTGCCAGCAGTAAAGCCACGGGCTCCTACAATGAGCAGTTCTTC
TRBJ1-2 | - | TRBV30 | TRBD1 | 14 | CAWSSGQGNYGYTF | TGTGCCTGGAGTTCTGGACAGGGGAACTATGGCTACACCTTC
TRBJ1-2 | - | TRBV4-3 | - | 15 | CASSQDRGQSYGYTF | TGCGCCAGCAGCCAAGATAGAGGACAGAGTTATGGCTACACCTTC
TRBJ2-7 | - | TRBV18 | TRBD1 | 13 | CASSWTGGYEQYF | TGTGCCAGCTCATGGACAGGGGGCTACGAGCAGTACTTC
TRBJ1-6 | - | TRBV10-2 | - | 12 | CASWSTDSPLHF | TGCGCCAGCTGGAGTACGGACTCACCCCTCCACTTT
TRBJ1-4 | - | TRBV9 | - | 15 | CASSVGRGLNEKLFF | TGTGCCAGCAGCGTAGGAAGAGGGCTAAATGAAAAACTGTTTTTT
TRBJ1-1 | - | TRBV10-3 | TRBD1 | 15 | CAISDAQGGNTEAFF | TGTGCCATCAGTGACGCACAGGGGGGTAACACTGAAGCTTTCTTT
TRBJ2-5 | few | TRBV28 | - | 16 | CASSPLTGLGGETQYF | TGTGCCAGCAGTCCCCTAACCGGGCTGGGGGGAGAGACCCAGTACTTC
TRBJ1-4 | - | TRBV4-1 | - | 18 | CASSQEGPGEVGGEKLFF | TGCGCCAGCAGCCAAGAAGGCCCGGGGGAGGTCGGCGGTGAAAAACTGTTTTTT
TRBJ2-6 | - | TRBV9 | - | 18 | CASSVVGAQSSGANVLTF | TGTGCCAGCAGCGTAGTCGGCGCGCAATCCTCTGGGGCCAACGTCCTGACTTTC